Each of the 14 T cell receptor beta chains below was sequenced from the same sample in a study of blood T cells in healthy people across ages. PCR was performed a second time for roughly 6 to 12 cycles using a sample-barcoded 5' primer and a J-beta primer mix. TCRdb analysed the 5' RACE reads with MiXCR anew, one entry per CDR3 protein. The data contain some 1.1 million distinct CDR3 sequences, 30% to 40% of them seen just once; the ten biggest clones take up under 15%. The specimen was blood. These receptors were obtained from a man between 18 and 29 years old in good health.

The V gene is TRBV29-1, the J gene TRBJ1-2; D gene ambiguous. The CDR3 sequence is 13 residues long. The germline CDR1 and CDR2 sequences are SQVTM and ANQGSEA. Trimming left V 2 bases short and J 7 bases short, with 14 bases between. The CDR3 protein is CSVERGIMFGYTF. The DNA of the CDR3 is TGCAGCGTTGAAAGAGGAATAATGTTTGGCTACACCTTC.

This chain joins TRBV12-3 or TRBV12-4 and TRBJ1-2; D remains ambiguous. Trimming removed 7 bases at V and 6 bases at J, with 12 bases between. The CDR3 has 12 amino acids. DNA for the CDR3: TGTGCCAGCACCACAGATTTAGATGGCTACACCTTC. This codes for CASTTDLDGYTF.

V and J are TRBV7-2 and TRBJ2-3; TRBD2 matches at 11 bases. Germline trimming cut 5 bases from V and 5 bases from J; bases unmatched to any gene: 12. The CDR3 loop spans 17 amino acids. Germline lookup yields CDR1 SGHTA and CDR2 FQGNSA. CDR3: CASSLVVTSGAVDTQYF. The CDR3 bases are TGTGCCAGCAGCCTAGTAGTGACTAGCGGGGCAGTAGATACGCAGTATTTT.

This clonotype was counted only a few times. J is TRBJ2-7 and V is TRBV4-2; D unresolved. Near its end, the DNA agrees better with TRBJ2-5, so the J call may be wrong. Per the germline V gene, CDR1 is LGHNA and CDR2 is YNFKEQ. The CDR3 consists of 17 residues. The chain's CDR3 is CASSQAPSPRPTETQYF. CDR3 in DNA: TGTGCCAGCAGCCAAGCCCCATCCCCTCGACCCACGGAGACCCAGTACTTC.

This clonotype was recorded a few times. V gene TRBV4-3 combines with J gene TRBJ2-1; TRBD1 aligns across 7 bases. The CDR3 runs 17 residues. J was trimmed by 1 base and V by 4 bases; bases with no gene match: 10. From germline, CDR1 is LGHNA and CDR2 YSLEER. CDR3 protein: CASSRQGTVTSYNEQFF. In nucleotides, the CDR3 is TGCGCCAGCAGCCGGCAAGGGACAGTTACTTCCTACAATGAGCAGTTCTTC.

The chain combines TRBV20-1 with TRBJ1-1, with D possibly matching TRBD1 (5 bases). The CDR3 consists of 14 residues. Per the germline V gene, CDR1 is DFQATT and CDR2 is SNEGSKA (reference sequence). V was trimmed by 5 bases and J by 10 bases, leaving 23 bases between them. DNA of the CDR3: TGCAGTGCTCCGAAGGGCGGGACCTTAAATGGAGCTTTCTTT. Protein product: CSAPKGGTLNGAFF.

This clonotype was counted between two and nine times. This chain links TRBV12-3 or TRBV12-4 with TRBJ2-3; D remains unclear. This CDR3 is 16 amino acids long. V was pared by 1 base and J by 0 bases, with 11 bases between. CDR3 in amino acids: CASSLGRTDSTDTQYF. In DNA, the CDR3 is TGTGCCAGCAGTTTAGGGCGGACGGATAGCACAGATACGCAGTATTTT.

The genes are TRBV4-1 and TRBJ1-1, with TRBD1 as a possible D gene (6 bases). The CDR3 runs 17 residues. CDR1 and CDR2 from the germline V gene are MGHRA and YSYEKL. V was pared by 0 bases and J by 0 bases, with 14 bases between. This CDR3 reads CASSQDKGEFMNTEAFF. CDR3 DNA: TGCGCCAGCAGCCAAGATAAGGGGGAATTCATGAACACTGAAGCTTTCTTT.

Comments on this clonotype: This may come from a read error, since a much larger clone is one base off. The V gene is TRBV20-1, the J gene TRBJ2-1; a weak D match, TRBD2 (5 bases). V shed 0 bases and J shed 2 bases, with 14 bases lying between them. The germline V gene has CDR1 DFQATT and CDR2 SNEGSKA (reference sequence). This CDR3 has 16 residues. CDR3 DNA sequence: TGCAGTGCTAGAGATCCTGAGGGTTCGGCCTACAATGAGCAGTTCTTC. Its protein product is CSARDPEGSAYNEQFF.

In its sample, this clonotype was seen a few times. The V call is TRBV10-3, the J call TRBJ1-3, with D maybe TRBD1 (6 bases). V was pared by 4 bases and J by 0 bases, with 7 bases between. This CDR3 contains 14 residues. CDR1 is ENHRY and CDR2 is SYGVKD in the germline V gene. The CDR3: CAISADSSGNTIYF. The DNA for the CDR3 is TGTGCCATCAGTGCGGACAGCTCTGGAAACACCATATATTTT.

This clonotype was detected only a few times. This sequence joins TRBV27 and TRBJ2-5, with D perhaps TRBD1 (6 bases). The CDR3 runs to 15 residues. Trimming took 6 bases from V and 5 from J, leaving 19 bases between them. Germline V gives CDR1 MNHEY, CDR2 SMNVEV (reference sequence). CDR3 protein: CASSRTGSSWETQYF. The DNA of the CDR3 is TGTGCCAGCAGCCGAACAGGGTCCAGCTGGGAGACCCAGTACTTC.

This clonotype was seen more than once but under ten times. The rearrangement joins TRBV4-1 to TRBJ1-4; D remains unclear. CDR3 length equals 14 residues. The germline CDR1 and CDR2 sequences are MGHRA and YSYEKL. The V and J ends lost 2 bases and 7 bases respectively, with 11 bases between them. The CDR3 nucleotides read TGCGCCAGCAGCCAAACGCGGGCGAGTGAAAAACTGTTTTTT. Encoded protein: CASSQTRASEKLFF.

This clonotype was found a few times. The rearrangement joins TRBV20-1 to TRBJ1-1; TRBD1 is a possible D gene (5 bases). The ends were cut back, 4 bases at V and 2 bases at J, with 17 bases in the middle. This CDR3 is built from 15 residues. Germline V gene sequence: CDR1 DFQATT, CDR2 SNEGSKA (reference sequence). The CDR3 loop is CSATFPGTVNTEAFF. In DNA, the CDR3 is TGCAGTGCTACATTCCCCGGGACGGTCAACACTGAAGCTTTCTTT.

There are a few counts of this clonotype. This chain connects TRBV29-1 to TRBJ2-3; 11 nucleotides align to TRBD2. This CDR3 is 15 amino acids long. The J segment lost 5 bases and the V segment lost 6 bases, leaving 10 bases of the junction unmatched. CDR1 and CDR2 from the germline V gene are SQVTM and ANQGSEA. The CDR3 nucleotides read TGCAGCGTCCCCGGGACTAGCGGAGGGGGAGATACGCAGTATTTT. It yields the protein CSVPGTSGGGDTQYF.